This record covers a single TCR beta chain. The sample belongs to a study of technical replicates of blood from a few donors. Method: immunoSEQ multiplex PCR; TCRdb's copy keeps in-frame clones and lacks some. The sample includes 98,000 or so clones, 95% of them seen just once. Sequenced: T cells isolated from PBMCs. The source is a human donor in good health.

CDR3 amino acids: CASSLSGLGYSGANVLTF. The DNA of the CDR3 is TGTGCCAGCAGTTTATCGGGTCTCGGGTACTCTGGGGCCAACGTCCTGACTTTC. The V gene is TRBV28, the J gene TRBJ2-6; D ambiguous. The CDR3 loop spans 18 amino acids. Germline V gives CDR1 MDHEN, CDR2 SYDVKM. The germline V and J ends were trimmed by 1 base and 0 bases, with 13 bases remaining between them.